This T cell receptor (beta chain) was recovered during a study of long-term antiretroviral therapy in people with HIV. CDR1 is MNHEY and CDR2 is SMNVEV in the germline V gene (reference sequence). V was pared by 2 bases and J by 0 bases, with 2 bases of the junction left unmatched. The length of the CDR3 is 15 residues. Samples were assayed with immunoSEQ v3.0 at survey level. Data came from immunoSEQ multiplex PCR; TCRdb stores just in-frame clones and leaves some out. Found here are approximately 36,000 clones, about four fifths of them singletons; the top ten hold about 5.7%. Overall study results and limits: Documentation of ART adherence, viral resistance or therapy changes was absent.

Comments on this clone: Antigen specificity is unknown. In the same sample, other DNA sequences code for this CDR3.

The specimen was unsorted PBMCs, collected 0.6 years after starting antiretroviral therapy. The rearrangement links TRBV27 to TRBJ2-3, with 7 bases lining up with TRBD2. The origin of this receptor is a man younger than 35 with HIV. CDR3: CASSLSGASTDTQYF. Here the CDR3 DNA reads TGTGCCAGCAGTTTAAGCGGGGCTAGCACAGATACGCAGTATTTT.